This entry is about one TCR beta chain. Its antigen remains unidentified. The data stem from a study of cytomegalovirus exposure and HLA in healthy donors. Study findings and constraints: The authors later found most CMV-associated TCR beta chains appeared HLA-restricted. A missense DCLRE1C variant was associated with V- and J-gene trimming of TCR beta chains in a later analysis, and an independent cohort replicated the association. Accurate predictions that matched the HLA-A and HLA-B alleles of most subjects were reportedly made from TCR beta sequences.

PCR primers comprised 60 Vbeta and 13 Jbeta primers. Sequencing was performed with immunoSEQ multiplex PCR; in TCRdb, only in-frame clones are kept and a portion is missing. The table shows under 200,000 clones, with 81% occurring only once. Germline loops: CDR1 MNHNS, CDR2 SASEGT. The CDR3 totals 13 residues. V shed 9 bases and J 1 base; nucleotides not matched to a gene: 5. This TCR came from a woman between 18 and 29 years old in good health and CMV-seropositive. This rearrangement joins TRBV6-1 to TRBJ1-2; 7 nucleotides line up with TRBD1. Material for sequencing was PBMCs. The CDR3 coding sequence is TGTGCCAGTACCGGGACAGATAACTATGGCTACACCTTC. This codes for CASTGTDNYGYTF.